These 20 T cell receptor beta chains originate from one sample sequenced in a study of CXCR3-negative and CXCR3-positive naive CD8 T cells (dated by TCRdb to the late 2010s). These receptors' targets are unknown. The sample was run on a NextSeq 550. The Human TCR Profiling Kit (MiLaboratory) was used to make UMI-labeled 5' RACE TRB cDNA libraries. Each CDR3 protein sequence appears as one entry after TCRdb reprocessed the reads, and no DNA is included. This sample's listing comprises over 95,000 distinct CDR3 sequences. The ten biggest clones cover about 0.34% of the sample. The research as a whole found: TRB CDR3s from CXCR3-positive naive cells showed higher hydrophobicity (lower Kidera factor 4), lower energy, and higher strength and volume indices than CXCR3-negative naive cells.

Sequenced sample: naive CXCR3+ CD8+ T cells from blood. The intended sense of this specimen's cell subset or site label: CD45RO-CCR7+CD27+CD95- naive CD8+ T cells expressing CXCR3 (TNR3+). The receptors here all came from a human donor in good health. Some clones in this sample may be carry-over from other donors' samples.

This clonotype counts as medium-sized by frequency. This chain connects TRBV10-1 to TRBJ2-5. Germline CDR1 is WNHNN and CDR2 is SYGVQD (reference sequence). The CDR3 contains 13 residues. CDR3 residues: CASSESVGETQYF.

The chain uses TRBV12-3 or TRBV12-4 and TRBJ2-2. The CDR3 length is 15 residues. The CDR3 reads CASSSLLLNTGELFF.

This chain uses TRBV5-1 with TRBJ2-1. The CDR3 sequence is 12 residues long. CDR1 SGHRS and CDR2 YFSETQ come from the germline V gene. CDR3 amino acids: CASSWTRSEQFF. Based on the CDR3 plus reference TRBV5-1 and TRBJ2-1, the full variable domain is KAGVTQTPRYLIKTRGQQVTLSCSPISGHRSVSWYQQTPGQGLQFLFEYFSETQRNKGNFPGRFSGRQFSNSRSEMNVSTLELGDSALYLCASSWTRSEQFFGPGTRLTVL.

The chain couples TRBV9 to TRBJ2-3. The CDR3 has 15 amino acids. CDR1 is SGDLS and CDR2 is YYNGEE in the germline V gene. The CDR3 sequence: CASSASGKKADTQYF.

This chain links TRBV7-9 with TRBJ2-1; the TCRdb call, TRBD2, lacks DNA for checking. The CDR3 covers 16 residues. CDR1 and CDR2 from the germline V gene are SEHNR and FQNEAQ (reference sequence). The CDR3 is CASSLAAGRIYNEQFF.

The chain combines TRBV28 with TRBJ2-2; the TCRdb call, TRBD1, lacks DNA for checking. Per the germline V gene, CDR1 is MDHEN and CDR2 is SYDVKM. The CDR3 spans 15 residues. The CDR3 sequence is CASSLRGQNTGELFF.

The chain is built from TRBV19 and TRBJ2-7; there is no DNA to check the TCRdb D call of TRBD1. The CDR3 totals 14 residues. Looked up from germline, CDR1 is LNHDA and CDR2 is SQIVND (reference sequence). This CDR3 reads CASSTSGQGLKQYF.

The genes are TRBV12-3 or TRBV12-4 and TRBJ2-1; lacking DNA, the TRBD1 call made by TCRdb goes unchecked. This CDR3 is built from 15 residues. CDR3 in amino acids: CASSSSLTGLDEQFF.

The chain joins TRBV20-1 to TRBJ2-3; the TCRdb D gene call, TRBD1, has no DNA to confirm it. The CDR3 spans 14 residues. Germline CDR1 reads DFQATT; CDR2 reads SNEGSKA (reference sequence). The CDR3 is CSAKTPLYTDTQYF.

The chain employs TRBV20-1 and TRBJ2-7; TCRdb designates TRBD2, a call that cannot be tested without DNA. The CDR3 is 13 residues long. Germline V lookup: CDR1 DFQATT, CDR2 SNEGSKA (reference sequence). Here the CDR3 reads CSARTSGTYEQYF.

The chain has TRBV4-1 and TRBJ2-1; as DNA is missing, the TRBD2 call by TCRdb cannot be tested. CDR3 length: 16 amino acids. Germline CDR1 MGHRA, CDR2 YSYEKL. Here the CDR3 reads CASSPRGPLALGEQFF.

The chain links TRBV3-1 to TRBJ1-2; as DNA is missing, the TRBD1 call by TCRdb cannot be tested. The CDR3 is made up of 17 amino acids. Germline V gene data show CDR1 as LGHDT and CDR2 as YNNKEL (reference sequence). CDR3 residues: CASSPGTGKQSNYGYTF.

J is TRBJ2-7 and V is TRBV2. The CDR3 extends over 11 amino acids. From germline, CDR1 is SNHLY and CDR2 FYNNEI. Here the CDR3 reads CASSDGNEQYF. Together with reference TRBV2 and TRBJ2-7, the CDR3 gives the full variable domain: EPEVTQTPSHQVTQMGQEVILRCVPISNHLYFYWYRQILGQKVEFLVSFYNNEISEKSEIFDDQFSVERPDGSNFTLKIRSTKLEDSAMYFCASSDGNEQYFGPGTRLTVT.

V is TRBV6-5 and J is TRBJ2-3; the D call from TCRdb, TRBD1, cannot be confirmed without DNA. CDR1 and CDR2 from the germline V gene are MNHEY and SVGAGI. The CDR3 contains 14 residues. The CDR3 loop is CASTLDRGTDTQYF.

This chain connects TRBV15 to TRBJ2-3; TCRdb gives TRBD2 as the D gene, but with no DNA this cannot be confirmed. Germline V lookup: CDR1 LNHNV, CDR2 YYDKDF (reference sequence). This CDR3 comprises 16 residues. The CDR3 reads CATRTSGASSTDTQYF.

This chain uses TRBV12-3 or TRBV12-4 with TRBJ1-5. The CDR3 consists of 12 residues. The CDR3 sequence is CASSWEGQPQHF.

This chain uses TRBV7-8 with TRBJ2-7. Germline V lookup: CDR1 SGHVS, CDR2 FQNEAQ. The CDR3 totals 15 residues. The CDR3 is CASSLGVRGSYEQYF.

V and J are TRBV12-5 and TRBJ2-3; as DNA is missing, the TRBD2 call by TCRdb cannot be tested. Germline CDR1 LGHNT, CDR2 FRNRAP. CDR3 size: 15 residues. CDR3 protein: CASGLDSGVTDTQYF.

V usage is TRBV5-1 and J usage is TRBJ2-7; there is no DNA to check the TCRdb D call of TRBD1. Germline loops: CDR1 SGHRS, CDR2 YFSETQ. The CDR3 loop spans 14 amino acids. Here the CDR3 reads CASSYSTGGYEQYF.

The CDR3 spells CSARRRHHSGNTIYF. The rearrangement uses TRBV20-1 and TRBJ1-3. CDR1 is DFQATT and CDR2 is SNEGSKA in the germline V gene (reference sequence). CDR3 length: 15 residues.